The T cell receptor beta chain under discussion was sequenced for a study of blood T cells in healthy people across ages. V was cut by 1 base and J by 5 bases, with 9 bases left in between. CDR3 size: 13 residues. CDR1 and CDR2 (germline): DFQATT, SNEGSKA (reference sequence). Sample-barcoded 5' priming and a J-beta primer mix drove a second PCR of about 6 to 11 cycles. TCRdb fed the 5' RACE reads into MiXCR, producing one record per CDR3 protein. This sample carries more than 1,400,000 distinct CDR3 sequences, approximately 42% of them seen once, and the ten largest clones take around 8%. This clonotype was counted a few times.

This chain links TRBV20-1 with TRBJ2-1; D not resolved. Sample: blood. The receptor comes from a woman aged 18-29 years in good health. This CDR3 reads CSARGVVNNEQFF. The CDR3, as DNA: TGCAGTGCTAGAGGGGTAGTTAACAATGAGCAGTTCTTC.